The T cell receptor beta chain under discussion was sequenced for a study of cytomegalovirus exposure and HLA in healthy donors. Regarding the study as a whole: A missense variant in DCLRE1C was later tied to TCR beta V- and J-gene trimming. Per published reports, the classifier diagnosed cytomegalovirus status with high specificity and sensitivity.

Germline assignment: CDR1 SQVTM and CDR2 ANQGSEA. Trimming stripped 4 bases from V and 5 bases from J, with 14 bases between. The CDR3 totals 13 residues. In this sample, this clone turned up a few times. No antigen is known for it. The PCR was carried out with 60 Vbeta primers and 13 Jbeta primers. Assay: immunoSEQ multiplex PCR; the TCRdb copy retains only in-frame clones and omits some. In the table there are 99,000 or so clones, nearly 15% of which are singletons. The V call is TRBV29-1, the J call TRBJ1-1; the D gene is possibly TRBD1 (5 bases). Source material: PBMCs. The TCR comes from a female donor in good health and CMV-seronegative. The DNA for the CDR3 is TGCAGCGTTGTCAGGGCAGAAGGAACTGAAGCTTTCTTT. This encodes CSVVRAEGTEAFF.